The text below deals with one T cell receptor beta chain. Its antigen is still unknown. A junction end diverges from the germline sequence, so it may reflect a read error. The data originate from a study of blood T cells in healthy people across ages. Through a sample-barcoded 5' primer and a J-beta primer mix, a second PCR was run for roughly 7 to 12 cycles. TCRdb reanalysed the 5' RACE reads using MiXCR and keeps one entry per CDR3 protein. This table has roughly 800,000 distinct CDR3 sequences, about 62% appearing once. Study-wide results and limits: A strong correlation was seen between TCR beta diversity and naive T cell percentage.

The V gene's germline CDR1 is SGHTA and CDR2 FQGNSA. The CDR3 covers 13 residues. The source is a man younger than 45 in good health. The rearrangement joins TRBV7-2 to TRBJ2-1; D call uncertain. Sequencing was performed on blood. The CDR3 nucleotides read TGTGCCAGCAGCTTAGGGGTGAACAATGAGCGGTTCTTC. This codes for CASSLGVNNERFF.